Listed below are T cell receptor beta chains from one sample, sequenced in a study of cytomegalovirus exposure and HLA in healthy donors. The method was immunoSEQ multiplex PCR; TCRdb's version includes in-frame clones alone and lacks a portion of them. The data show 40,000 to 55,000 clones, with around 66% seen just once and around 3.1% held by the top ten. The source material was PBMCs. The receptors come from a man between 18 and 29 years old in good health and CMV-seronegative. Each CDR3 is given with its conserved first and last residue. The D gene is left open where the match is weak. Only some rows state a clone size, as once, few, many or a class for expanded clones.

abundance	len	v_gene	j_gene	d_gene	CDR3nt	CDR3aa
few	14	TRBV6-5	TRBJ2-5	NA	TGTGCCAGCAGTTATGTCGCGGGCCAAGAGACCCAGTACTTC	CASSYVAGQETQYF
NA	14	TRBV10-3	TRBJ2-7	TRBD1	TGTGCCATCAGTGAGGGACAGGGGTACACCGAGCAGTACTTC	CAISEGQGYTEQYF
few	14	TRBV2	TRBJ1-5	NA	TGTGCCAGCAGAGGACATCTAAGCAATCAGCCCCAGCATTTT	CASRGHLSNQPQHF
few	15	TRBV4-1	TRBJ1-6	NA	TGCGCCAGCAGCCATACCCAGGGCTATAATTCACCCCTCCACTTT	CASSHTQGYNSPLHF
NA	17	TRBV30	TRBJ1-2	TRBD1	TGTGCCTGGAGTCCCAGCCCGGGACAGGGGGCGTTGAAGGGCTACACCTTC	CAWSPSPGQGALKGYTF
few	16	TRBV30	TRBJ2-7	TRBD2	TGTGCCTGGAACCGTGGACTAGCGGGACAAAACTACGAGCAGTACTTC	CAWNRGLAGQNYEQYF
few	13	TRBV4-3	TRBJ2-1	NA	TGCGCCAGCAGCCTTCAGAGGCGGGATGAGCAGTTCTTC	CASSLQRRDEQFF
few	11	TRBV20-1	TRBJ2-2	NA	TGCAGTGCTAGTCGCACCGGGGAGCTGTTTTTT	CSASRTGELFF
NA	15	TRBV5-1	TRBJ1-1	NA	TGCGCCAGCAGCTTATACGGGGGGGGAGGGGGTGAAGCTTTCTTT	CASSLYGGGGGEAFF
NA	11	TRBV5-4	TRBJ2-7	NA	TGTGCCAGCAGCTCCGCCGGTGAGCAGTACTTC	CASSSAGEQYF
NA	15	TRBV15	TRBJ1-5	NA	TGTGCCACCAGCAGAGGCGGGGCAGGAGATCAGCCCCAGCATTTT	CATSRGGAGDQPQHF
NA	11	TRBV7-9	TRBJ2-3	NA	TGTGCCAGCAGCTCTTTAGATACGCAGTATTTT	CASSSLDTQYF
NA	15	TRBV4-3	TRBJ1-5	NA	TGCGCCAGCAGCCAAGAAGCGGGGGGCAATCAGCCCCAGCATTTT	CASSQEAGGNQPQHF
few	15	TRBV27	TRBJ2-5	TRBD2	TGTGCCAGCAGCTCAACCCTTGGGGGGGGAGAGACCCAGTACTTC	CASSSTLGGGETQYF
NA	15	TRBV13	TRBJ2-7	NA	TGTGCCAGCATCCTAAGTCTGACAGACTCATACGAGCAGTACTTC	CASILSLTDSYEQYF
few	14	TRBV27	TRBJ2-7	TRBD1	TGTGCCAGCAGCGTTGGGACAGGGGCCTACGAGCAGTACTTC	CASSVGTGAYEQYF
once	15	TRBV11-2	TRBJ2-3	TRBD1	TGTGCCAGCAGCCTTGGGACAGGGGACACAGATACGCAGTATTTT	CASSLGTGDTDTQYF
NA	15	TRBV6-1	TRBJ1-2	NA	TGTGCCAGCAGTGAACGAGTAGGCGGAAACTATGGCTACACCTTC	CASSERVGGNYGYTF
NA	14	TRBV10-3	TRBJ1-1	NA	TGTGCCATCAGTGAGTCGAGGAAAGAGGCTGAAGCTTTCTTT	CAISESRKEAEAFF
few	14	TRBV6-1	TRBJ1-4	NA	TGTGCCAGCAGTGCTTCGACAAGTGTGGAAAAACTGTTTTTT	CASSASTSVEKLFF
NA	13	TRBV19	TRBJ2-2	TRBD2	TGTGCCACCGCCGGGACTACCATGCGGGAGCTGTTTTTT	CATAGTTMRELFF
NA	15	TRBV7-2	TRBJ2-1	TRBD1	TGTGCCAGCAGCCTCATATTAAACAGGGGCCATGAGCAGTTCTTC	CASSLILNRGHEQFF
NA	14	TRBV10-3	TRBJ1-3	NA	TGTGCCATCAGTCGGCAGGGCTCTGGAAACACCATATATTTT	CAISRQGSGNTIYF
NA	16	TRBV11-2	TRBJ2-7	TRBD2	TGTGCCAGCAGCTTAGAGCTAGCGGGAGGATACTACGAGCAGTACTTC	CASSLELAGGYYEQYF
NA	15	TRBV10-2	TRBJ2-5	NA	TGCGCCAGTCGGATGGGCCTGACGCCCGAAGAGACCCAGTACTTC	CASRMGLTPEETQYF
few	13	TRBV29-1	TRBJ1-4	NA	TGCAGCGTAACCCAGGGAACTAATGAAAAACTGTTTTTT	CSVTQGTNEKLFF
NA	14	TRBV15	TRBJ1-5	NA	TGTGCCACCAGCAAAAATGGCCCTAATCAGCCCCAGCATTTT	CATSKNGPNQPQHF
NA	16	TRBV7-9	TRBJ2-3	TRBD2	TGTGCCAGCAGCCGAATAGCGGGAGGGTTAACAGATACGCAGTATTTT	CASSRIAGGLTDTQYF
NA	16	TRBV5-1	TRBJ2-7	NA	TGCGCCAGCAGCTTCGCTTCACCCAGGGGTGGCGTGGGGCAGTACTTC	CASSFASPRGGVGQYF
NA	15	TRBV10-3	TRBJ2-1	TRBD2	TGTGCCATCAGTGAGGAAGGTAGCGGGAGTTATGAGCAGTTCTTC	CAISEEGSGSYEQFF